This TCR beta chain was observed in a study of lymphopenia after photon versus proton radiotherapy. The CDR3 extends over 9 amino acids. Germline V gives CDR1 MNHNY, CDR2 SVGAGI (reference sequence). This clone was seen more than once but under ten times. The data were produced by immunoSEQ multiplex PCR, yet TCRdb's version contains in-frame clones alone and is incomplete. The table includes around 50,000 clones, about four fifths detected once. The J gene is TRBJ1-1, the V gene TRBV6-6; no firm D call. Sequencing was performed on peripheral blood, taken from a patient treated with proton-based radiotherapy. The sequence was obtained from a man aged 55 to 70 with pancreatic cancer. In DNA, the CDR3 is TGTGGGAGGAACACTGAAGCTTTCTTT. It codes for CGRNTEAFF.